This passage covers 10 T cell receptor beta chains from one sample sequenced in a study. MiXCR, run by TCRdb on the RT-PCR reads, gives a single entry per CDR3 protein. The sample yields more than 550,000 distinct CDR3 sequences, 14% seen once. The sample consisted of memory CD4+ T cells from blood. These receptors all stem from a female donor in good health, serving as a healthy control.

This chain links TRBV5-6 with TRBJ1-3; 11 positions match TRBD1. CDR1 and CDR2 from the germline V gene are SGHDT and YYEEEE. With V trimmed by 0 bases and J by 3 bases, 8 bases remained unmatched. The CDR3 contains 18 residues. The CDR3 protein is CASSLVVGQGANGNTIYF. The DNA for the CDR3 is TGTGCCAGCAGCTTGGTTGTCGGACAGGGGGCTAATGGAAACACCATATATTTT.

The DNA for the CDR3 is TGTGCCAGCAGCTACTCAGGAGGGAGGGACACTGAAGCTTTCTTT. Residues: CASSYSGGRDTEAFF. The gene calls are TRBV7-6 and TRBJ1-1; D gene uncertain. Trimming cost V 4 bases and J 3 bases, with 15 bases left between them. The CDR3 totals 15 residues. Germline V gene lookup returns CDR1 SGHVS and CDR2 FNYEAQ.

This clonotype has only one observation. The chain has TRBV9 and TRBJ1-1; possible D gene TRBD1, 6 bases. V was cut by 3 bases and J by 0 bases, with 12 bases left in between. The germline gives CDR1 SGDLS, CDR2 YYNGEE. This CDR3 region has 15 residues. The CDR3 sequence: CASSAAGTMNTEAFF. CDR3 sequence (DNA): TGTGCCAGCAGCGCGGCCGGGACAATGAACACTGAAGCTTTCTTT.

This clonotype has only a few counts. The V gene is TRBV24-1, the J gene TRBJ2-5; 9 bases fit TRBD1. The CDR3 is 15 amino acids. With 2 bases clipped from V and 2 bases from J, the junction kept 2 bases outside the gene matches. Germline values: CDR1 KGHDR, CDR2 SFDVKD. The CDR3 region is CATSDSGTGQETQYF. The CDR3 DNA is TGTGCCACCAGTGATTCCGGGACAGGGCAAGAGACCCAGTACTTC.

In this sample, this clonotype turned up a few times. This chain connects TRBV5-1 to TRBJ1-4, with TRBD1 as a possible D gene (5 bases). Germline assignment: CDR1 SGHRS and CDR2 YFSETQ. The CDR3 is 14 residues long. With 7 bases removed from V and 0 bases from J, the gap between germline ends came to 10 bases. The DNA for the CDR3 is TGCGCCAGCGGGGACCCTGCAACTAATGAAAAACTGTTTTTT. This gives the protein CASGDPATNEKLFF. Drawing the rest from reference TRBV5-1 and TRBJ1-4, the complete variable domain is KAGVTQTPRYLIKTRGQQVTLSCSPISGHRSVSWYQQTPGQGLQFLFEYFSETQRNKGNFPGRFSGRQFSNSRSEMNVSTLELGDSALYLCASGDPATNEKLFFGSGTQLSVL.

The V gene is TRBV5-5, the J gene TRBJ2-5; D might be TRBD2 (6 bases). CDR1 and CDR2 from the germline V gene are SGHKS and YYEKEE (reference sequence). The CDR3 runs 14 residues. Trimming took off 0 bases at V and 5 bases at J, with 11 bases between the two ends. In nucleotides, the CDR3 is TGTGCCAGCAGCTTGGATTCGGGGAGGGAGACCCAGTACTTC. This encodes CASSLDSGRETQYF. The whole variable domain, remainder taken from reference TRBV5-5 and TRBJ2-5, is DAGVTQSPTHLIKTRGQQVTLRCSPISGHKSVSWYQQVLGQGPQFIFQYYEKEERGRGNFPDRFSARQFPNYSSELNVNALLLGDSALYLCASSLDSGRETQYFGPGTRLLVL.

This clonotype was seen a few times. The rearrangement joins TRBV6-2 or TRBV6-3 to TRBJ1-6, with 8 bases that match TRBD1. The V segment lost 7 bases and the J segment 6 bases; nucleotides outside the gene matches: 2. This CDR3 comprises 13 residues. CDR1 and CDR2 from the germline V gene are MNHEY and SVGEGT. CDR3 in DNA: TGTGCCAGCAACGACAGGGGTAATTCACCCCTCCACTTT. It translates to CASNDRGNSPLHF.

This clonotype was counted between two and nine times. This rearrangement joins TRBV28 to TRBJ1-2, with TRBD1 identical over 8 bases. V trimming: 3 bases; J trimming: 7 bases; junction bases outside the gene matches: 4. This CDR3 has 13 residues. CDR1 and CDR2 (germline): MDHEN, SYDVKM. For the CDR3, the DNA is TGTGCCAGCAGTTTTCCAGGGGGCAGTGGCTACACCTTC. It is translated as CASSFPGGSGYTF.

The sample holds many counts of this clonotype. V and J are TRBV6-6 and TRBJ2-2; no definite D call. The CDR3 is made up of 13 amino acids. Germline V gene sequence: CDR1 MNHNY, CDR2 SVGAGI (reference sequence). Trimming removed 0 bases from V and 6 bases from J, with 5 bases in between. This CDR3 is CASSYSSPGELFF. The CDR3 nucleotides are TGTGCCAGCAGTTACTCCTCTCCCGGGGAGCTGTTTTTT.

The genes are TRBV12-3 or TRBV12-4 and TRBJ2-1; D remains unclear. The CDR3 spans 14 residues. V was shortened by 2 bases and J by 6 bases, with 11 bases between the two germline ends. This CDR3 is CASSLSFNSNEQFF. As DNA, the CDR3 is TGTGCCAGCAGTTTAAGCTTTAATTCCAATGAGCAGTTCTTC.